The 6 T cell receptor beta chains listed next were all sequenced from one sample in a study of cytotoxic CD8 clonotypes in ibrutinib-treated CLL. Using immunoSEQ multiplex PCR, the repertoire was profiled, and TCRdb retains in-frame clones only, with some absent. This table has over 250,000 clones, roughly four fifths appearing once. Sample: PBMCs, taken at disease progression, from a patient treated with ibrutinib. All receptors come from a human donor with chronic lymphocytic leukemia.

The genes are TRBV28 and TRBJ2-7; 10 bases are shared with TRBD1. This CDR3 comprises 14 residues. The J segment lost 6 bases and the V segment lost 6 bases, leaving 8 bases of the junction unmatched. Germline V gene lookup returns CDR1 MDHEN and CDR2 SYDVKM. The CDR3: CASSRDRGMSEQYF. For the CDR3, the DNA is TGTGCCAGCAGCCGGGACAGGGGTATGAGCGAGCAGTACTTC.

The rearrangement links TRBV5-1 to TRBJ2-3; perhaps TRBD2 as D (5 bases). The length of the CDR3 is 16 residues. In germline, CDR1 is SGHRS, CDR2 YFSETQ. V lost 1 base and J lost 2, with 14 bases in between. This CDR3 reads CASSLMVGDPTDTQYF. The CDR3 bases are TGCGCCAGCAGCTTGATGGTGGGAGATCCCACAGATACGCAGTATTTT.

There are a few counts of this clone. The chain is built from TRBV5-4 and TRBJ2-3; maybe TRBD2 (6 bases). The CDR3 has 16 residues. With 4 bases removed from V and 2 bases from J, the gap between germline ends came to 17 bases. Germline CDR1 and CDR2: SGHNT and YYREEE (reference sequence). CDR3 coding DNA: TGTGCCAGCAGCCCCGACAGAAGGACTATCACAGATACGCAGTATTTT. This gives the protein CASSPDRRTITDTQYF.

The chain is built from TRBV9 and TRBJ2-1; D not certain. Germline loops: CDR1 SGDLS, CDR2 YYNGEE. The length of the CDR3 is 9 residues. Between the trimmed V and J ends, which lost 3 bases and 12 bases, there was a span of 4 bases. The CDR3 loop is CASSAGQFF. CDR3 DNA: TGTGCCAGCAGCGCCGGGCAGTTCTTC.

The chain carries TRBV28 and TRBJ1-1; D not certain. The CDR3 sequence is 12 residues long. The germline V and J ends were trimmed by 1 base and 3 bases, with 3 bases remaining between them. Per germline, CDR1 MDHEN and CDR2 SYDVKM. The CDR3 region is CASSLFHTEAFF. The CDR3, as DNA: TGTGCCAGCAGTTTATTCCACACTGAAGCTTTCTTT.

This clone was picked up one time. The J gene is TRBJ2-5, the V gene TRBV5-1; D could derive from TRBD1 or TRBD2 (5 bases each). V was clipped by 1 base and J by 1 base, with 8 bases between them. The CDR3 extends over 14 amino acids. Per germline, CDR1 SGHRS and CDR2 YFSETQ. The CDR3 sequence: CASSLPGTQETQYF. CDR3 coding DNA: TGCGCCAGCAGCTTGCCCGGGACCCAAGAGACCCAGTACTTC.